This T cell receptor beta chain was captured by sequencing in a study of T cell changes during pregnancy in multiple sclerosis. Trimming shortened V by 6 bases and J by 0 bases, and 9 bases separated the two germline ends. Germline V gene lookup returns CDR1 KGHSH and CDR2 LQKENI. The CDR3 is 15 residues long. The table came from immunoSEQ multiplex PCR; TCRdb's copy has only in-frame clones and leaves some out. This sample has about 44,000 clones, with 94% found just once. Sequences were derived from CD4+ T cells from peripheral blood mononuclear cells, sampled in the first trimester of pregnancy. The V gene is TRBV18, the J gene TRBJ2-6; D is uncertain. This receptor was taken from a female donor with multiple sclerosis, enrolled in a pregnancy study. The CDR3 here is CASSHSRSGANVLTF. In DNA, the CDR3 is TGTGCCAGCTCCCATTCGCGCTCTGGGGCCAACGTCCTGACTTTC.